The 8 T cell receptor beta chains given below trace back to one sample, sequenced in a study of blood T cell repertoires in COVID-19. Clones were read by immunoSEQ multiplex PCR, and TCRdb kept only the in-frame ones, dropping some. The data contain about 230,000 clones, roughly 84% of them singletons. Input material: peripheral blood. Receptor source: a man aged 40-49 years who had recovered from COVID-19.

This clone occurred once. The chain combines TRBV28 with TRBJ2-1; 12 bases are shared with TRBD2. This CDR3 is 14 amino acids long. The V gene's germline CDR1 is MDHEN and CDR2 SYDVKM. J lost 8 bases, V lost 6 bases, and 5 bases had no gene match. Here the CDR3 reads CASSRLAGADEQFF. The CDR3 region has the DNA TGTGCCAGCAGCAGACTAGCGGGAGCGGATGAGCAGTTCTTC.

The CDR3 nucleotides read TGTGCCAGCAGTTCGAGAATATGGGGGCAGGGTTATGGCTACACCTTC. Translation gives CASSSRIWGQGYGYTF. This chain uses TRBV27 with TRBJ1-2; TRBD1 might be the D (6 bases). Trimming took 4 bases from V and 5 from J, leaving 20 bases between them. Germline CDR1 is MNHEY and CDR2 is SMNVEV (reference sequence). The CDR3 length is 16 residues.

In this sample, this clone turned up once. The rearrangement links TRBV10-3 to TRBJ1-2; D gene unclear. The germline V gene encodes CDR1 ENHRY and CDR2 SYGVKD. Trimming removed 3 bases from V and 4 bases from J, with 6 bases in between. This CDR3 has 12 residues. CDR3 protein: CAISESVYGYTF. CDR3 in DNA: TGTGCCATCAGTGAATCCGTCTATGGCTACACCTTC.

This chain uses TRBV7-2 with TRBJ1-2; tentative D call: TRBD1 (6 bases). The germline V gene has CDR1 SGHTA and CDR2 FQGNSA. The CDR3 spans 14 residues. V dropped 3 bases and J dropped 5 bases, with 13 bases sitting between them. The CDR3 is CASSFRQGSYGYTF. The CDR3 bases are TGTGCCAGCAGCTTTCGGCAGGGGAGTTATGGCTACACCTTC. Using reference TRBV7-2 and TRBJ1-2 for the parts outside the CDR3, the full variable domain is GAGVSQSPSNKVTEKGKDVELRCDPISGHTALYWYRQSLGQGLEFLIYFQGNSAPDKSGLPSDRFSAERTGGSVSTLTIQRTQQEDSAVYLCASSFRQGSYGYTFGSGTRLTVV.

The rearrangement links TRBV18 to TRBJ2-7, with TRBD2 matching over 11 bases. CDR1 is KGHSH and CDR2 is LQKENI in the germline V gene. The CDR3 length is 17 residues. V gave up 1 base and J gave up 9 bases; unmatched junction bases: 14. The CDR3: CASSPLASSGGSGGQYF. As DNA, the CDR3 is TGTGCCAGCTCACCACTAGCCTCTAGCGGGGGGTCCGGAGGGCAGTACTTC.

The rearrangement links TRBV27 to TRBJ2-1, with TRBD2 identical over 7 bases. V lost 8 bases to trimming and J lost 9 bases; unmatched junction nucleotides: 10. This CDR3 is 13 amino acids long. The germline V gene has CDR1 MNHEY and CDR2 SMNVEV (reference sequence). CDR3 sequence: CASRTTSQTEQFF. For the CDR3, the DNA is TGTGCCAGCCGCACGACTAGCCAAACTGAGCAGTTCTTC.

The V and J genes are TRBV2 and TRBJ2-3; 8 nucleotides agree with TRBD1. This CDR3 has 16 amino acids. CDR1 SNHLY and CDR2 FYNNEI come from the germline V gene. V trimming: 6 bases; J trimming: 4 bases; junction bases outside the gene matches: 12. The CDR3, as DNA: TGTGCCAGCAGACCTAATATCGGACAGGGCTCAGATACGCAGTATTTT. Protein sequence: CASRPNIGQGSDTQYF.

The V gene is TRBV5-1, the J gene TRBJ2-2; D is uncertain. This CDR3 comprises 15 residues. Germline values: CDR1 SGHRS, CDR2 YFSETQ. Between the trimmed V and J ends, which lost 3 bases and 7 bases, there was a span of 16 bases. CDR3 protein: CASSSTPRMNGELFF. The CDR3, as DNA: TGCGCCAGCAGCTCGACTCCCCGGATGAACGGGGAGCTGTTTTTT.